A single T cell receptor beta chain is shown here with its context. These data belong to a study of shared clonotypes between healthy human individuals. Per the study methods: Junction-only immunoSEQ data arrived without quality scores, meaning filtering differed. The data were produced by immunoSEQ multiplex PCR, yet TCRdb's version contains in-frame clones alone and is incomplete. V, J and clone size were drawn from that table, and D and trimming were deduced from the DNA. The sample holds around 430,000 clones, around 79% seen once. The sequencing input was PBMCs. This receptor was identified in a woman between 40 and 50 years old in good health. Some clones in this sample may be carry-over from other donors' samples.

CDR3 protein: CASSVAGVNGYNEQFF. The CDR3 DNA follows: TGTGCCAGCAGCGTAGCGGGAGTGAATGGGTACAATGAGCAGTTCTTC. The chain uses TRBV11-3 and TRBJ2-1; 9 bases agree with TRBD2. The CDR3 is 16 residues long. V dropped 5 bases and J dropped 4; count of bases not matched to a gene: 9. Germline V gene sequence: CDR1 SGHNT, CDR2 YENEEA.